The 14 T cell receptor beta chains reported below all come from one sample, sequenced in a study of shared clonotypes between healthy human individuals. Sequencing used immunoSEQ multiplex PCR; TCRdb keeps in-frame clones, though not all of them. The sample holds under 1,100,000 clones, about 75% seen once. Material: memory CD4+ T cells sorted from blood. Subset noted: CD45RA-negative fraction. The receptor set was obtained from a man younger than 35 in good health.

The J gene is TRBJ1-2, the V gene TRBV14; perhaps TRBD1 as D (5 bases). The CDR3 is 15 amino acids. The germline gives CDR1 SGHDN, CDR2 FVKESK. V lost 0 bases, J lost 6 bases, and 14 bases lay in between. For the CDR3, the DNA is TGTGCCAGCAGCCAAGATTCCTCGGCCAGGGATGGCTACACCTTC. This translates into CASSQDSSARDGYTF. The full variable domain, rest sourced from reference TRBV14 and TRBJ1-2, is EAGVTQFPSHSVIEKGQTVTLRCDPISGHDNLYWYRRVMGKEIKFLLHFVKESKQDESGMPNNRFLAERTGGTYSTLKVQPAELEDSGVYFCASSQDSSARDGYTFGSGTRLTVV.

This clone was counted only a few times. This chain joins TRBV5-6 and TRBJ2-1; 7 bases agree with TRBD2. Unmatched junction bases numbered 16, after V lost 1 base and J lost 12 bases. This CDR3 is built from 16 residues. Germline loops: CDR1 SGHDT, CDR2 YYEEEE. This chain's CDR3 is CASSLNRPSGPQAQFF. The CDR3 nucleotides are TGTGCCAGCAGCTTGAATCGGCCTAGCGGCCCCCAGGCGCAGTTCTTC.

This rearrangement joins TRBV5-4 to TRBJ1-2; TRBD1 agrees at 10 bases. Germline V lookup: CDR1 SGHNT, CDR2 YYREEE (reference sequence). The trim removed 4 bases at V and 12 bases at J, leaving 6 bases unmatched. This CDR3 has 12 amino acids. The CDR3 loop reads CASSVGQGENTF. CDR3 bases: TGTGCCAGCAGCGTTGGACAGGGGGAGAACACCTTC.

Notes on this clone: Additional DNA sequences in this sample encode the identical CDR3. The chain joins TRBV6-1 to TRBJ2-7, with 8 bases lining up with TRBD1. Trimming removed 2 bases from V and 6 bases from J; junction bases left unmatched: 9. This CDR3 is 15 amino acids long. Germline loops: CDR1 MNHNS, CDR2 SASEGT. The CDR3 spells CASSERGQGAGEQYF. CDR3 nucleotide sequence: TGTGCCAGCAGTGAAAGGGGGCAGGGGGCCGGCGAGCAGTACTTC.

J is TRBJ1-1 and V is TRBV7-9; D gene uncertain. Germline CDR1 reads SEHNR; CDR2 reads FQNEAQ (reference sequence). V was cut by 1 base and J by 0 bases, with 18 bases left in between. The CDR3 is 18 residues long. The CDR3 loop reads CASSLVKGSVDMNTEAFF. CDR3 in DNA: TGTGCCAGCAGCTTAGTTAAGGGTTCGGTAGACATGAACACTGAAGCTTTCTTT.

The V and J genes are TRBV2 and TRBJ2-3, with D perhaps matching TRBD1 (6 bases). Between the trimmed V and J ends, which lost 6 bases and 2 bases, there was a span of 12 bases. The CDR3 covers 14 residues. CDR1 and CDR2 (germline): SNHLY, FYNNEI. CDR3 residues: CASRQGGPTDTQYF. Here the CDR3 DNA reads TGTGCCAGCAGACAGGGTGGGCCCACAGATACGCAGTATTTT.

The chain joins TRBV5-1 to TRBJ2-5; 7 bases are shared with TRBD2. This CDR3 has 15 residues. The V gene's germline CDR1 is SGHRS and CDR2 YFSETQ. V lost 4 bases to trimming and J lost 0 bases; unmatched junction nucleotides: 6. Here the CDR3 DNA reads TGCGCCAGCAGCCCCCCCGGGGGGTACCAAGAGACCCAGTACTTC. Amino acids: CASSPPGGYQETQYF.

The chain carries TRBV23-1 and TRBJ1-5; 7 positions match TRBD1. TRBV23-1 is sorted into the ORF group, with uncertain function. Trimming cost V 3 bases and J 3 bases; bases outside gene matches: 5. This CDR3 has 15 residues. The CDR3 region has the DNA TGCGCCAGCAGTCAGACCGGACAGGTCAATCAGCCCCAGCATTTT. It encodes CASSQTGQVNQPQHF.

This clone was found a few times. V and J are TRBV14 and TRBJ1-5; a weak D match, TRBD1 (5 bases). Germline loops: CDR1 SGHDN, CDR2 FVKESK. V gave up 4 bases and J gave up 6 bases, with 19 bases separating them. The CDR3 runs to 16 residues. In DNA, the CDR3 is TGTGCCAGCAGCCGAGTGACAGCAGGATTGGGTCAGCCCCAGCATTTT. This encodes CASSRVTAGLGQPQHF. Supplemented by reference TRBV14 and TRBJ1-5, the full variable domain reads EAGVTQFPSHSVIEKGQTVTLRCDPISGHDNLYWYRRVMGKEIKFLLHFVKESKQDESGMPNNRFLAERTGGTYSTLKVQPAELEDSGVYFCASSRVTAGLGQPQHFGDGTRLSIL.

This clone was found a few times. The chain uses TRBV29-1 and TRBJ2-4, with 9 bases fitting TRBD2. The ends lost 2 bases at V and 4 bases at J; junction bases unmatched: 3. The germline gives CDR1 SQVTM, CDR2 ANQGSEA. This CDR3 is built from 14 residues. CDR3: CSVELAGDKNIQYF. In DNA form, the CDR3 reads TGCAGCGTTGAATTAGCGGGGGATAAAAACATTCAGTACTTC. Supplemented by reference TRBV29-1 and TRBJ2-4, the full variable domain reads SAVISQKPSRDICQRGTSLTIQCQVDSQVTMMFWYRQQPGQSLTLIATANQGSEATYESGFVIDKFPISRPNLTFSTLTVSNMSPEDSSIYLCSVELAGDKNIQYFGAGTRLSVL.

The rearrangement uses TRBV10-3 and TRBJ1-3, with 11 nucleotides matching TRBD1. V was pared by 8 bases and J by 0 bases, with 3 bases of the junction left unmatched. Looked up from germline, CDR1 is ENHRY and CDR2 is SYGVKD. This CDR3 comprises 15 residues. CDR3 sequence reads: CAIGQGAYSGNTIYF. As DNA, the CDR3 is TGTGCCATCGGACAGGGGGCTTACTCTGGAAACACCATATATTTT.

The chain is built from TRBV6-1 and TRBJ2-7; maybe TRBD1 (5 bases). CDR3 size: 14 residues. Germline CDR1 reads MNHNS; CDR2 reads SASEGT. The germline V and J ends were trimmed by 7 bases and 0 bases, with 13 bases remaining between them. CDR3 in amino acids: CASILSGFSYEQYF. CDR3 coding DNA: TGTGCCAGCATCCTCTCAGGGTTCTCCTACGAGCAGTACTTC.

J is TRBJ2-7 and V is TRBV6-5; tentatively, D is TRBD1 or TRBD2 (5 bases each). The CDR3 has 15 amino acids. Germline CDR1 and CDR2: MNHEY and SVGAGI. Trimming took off 0 bases at V and 2 bases at J, with 11 bases between the two ends. The CDR3 here is CASSYSYLGPYEQYF. CDR3 bases: TGTGCCAGCAGTTACTCGTACTTGGGACCCTACGAGCAGTACTTC.

The chain couples TRBV9 to TRBJ2-7; D is possibly TRBD1 (6 bases). Germline assignment: CDR1 SGDLS and CDR2 YYNGEE. Trimming took off 0 bases at V and 6 bases at J, with 13 bases between the two ends. The CDR3 spans 14 residues. CDR3 in DNA: TGTGCCAGCAGCGTAGGGGGCCAGGGGTCCGAGCAGTACTTC. It encodes CASSVGGQGSEQYF.